The rows below give T cell receptor beta chains drawn from one sample of a study of CD8 T cells in Susac syndrome. TCRdb called the immunoSEQ multiplex PCR reads again in MiXCR, with one record for every CDR3 protein. Here the sample spans more than 150,000 distinct CDR3 sequences, roughly 94% being singletons. The sample taken for sequencing was CD8+ T cells from PBMCs. The receptor source for this set is a human donor with multiple sclerosis. The CDR3 runs from the conserved cysteine through the conserved F or W. A D gene is named only where the DNA matches it firmly. The listing skips clone size in some rows; elsewhere it reads once, few, many or a size class.

clone_size,j_call,v_call,d_call,cdr3_nt,cdr3_aa
-,TRBJ1-5,TRBV2,-,TGTGCCAGCAGTGAGGACGATCAGCCCCAGCATTTT,CASSEDDQPQHF
-,TRBJ2-5,TRBV7-7,-,TGTGCCAGCAGCTTATCTGTACGACATTCACAAGAGACCCAGTACTTC,CASSLSVRHSQETQYF
-,TRBJ2-7,TRBV13,TRBD1,TGTGCCAGCAGCTCCCGGGACAGTGCGACCTACGAGCAGTACTTC,CASSSRDSATYEQYF
-,TRBJ1-2,TRBV6-1,-,TGTGCCAGCATACCCAGGGCCTCCAGACCCCAATCCAACTATGGCTACACCTTC,CASIPRASRPQSNYGYTF
-,TRBJ1-4,TRBV7-9,-,TGTGCCAGCAGCTTACGGGGCCGGGATGAAAAACTGTTTTTT,CASSLRGRDEKLFF
-,TRBJ1-2,TRBV29-1,-,TGCAGCGTTCGGGCCGATACTAACTATGGCTACACCTTC,CSVRADTNYGYTF
-,TRBJ2-1,TRBV20-1,TRBD2,TGCAGTGCTATAGGAGCGGGGGGCAGGGAAGTTCAGTTCTTC,CSAIGAGGREVQFF
once,TRBJ1-6,TRBV20-1,TRBD1,TGCAGTGCTAGAGATGGACAGGGAGCAAATTCACCCCTCCACTTT,CSARDGQGANSPLHF
-,TRBJ2-3,TRBV6-2/TRBV6-3,-,TGTGCCAGCAGAGAAAGGACTCTTTTCGCGGGGAGCACAGATACGCAGTATTTT,CASRERTLFAGSTDTQYF
-,TRBJ2-3,TRBV27,TRBD2,TGTGCCAGCAGTTTAGCGGGAGGATGGAATACGCAGTATTTT,CASSLAGGWNTQYF
once,TRBJ1-1,TRBV27,-,TGTGCCAGCAGTCTTGGACGGCACACTGAAGCTTTCTTT,CASSLGRHTEAFF
-,TRBJ2-3,TRBV7-8,TRBD2,TGTGCCAGCAGCCTGAGAGGTCTAGCGGGGGCACTGGGTACGCAGTATTTT,CASSLRGLAGALGTQYF
-,TRBJ2-7,TRBV20-1,-,TGCAGTGCTAGAGATCAGGGTTACGAGCAGTACTTC,CSARDQGYEQYF
-,TRBJ2-7,TRBV30,-,TGTGCCTGGAGGGCAGGAGCCTACGAGCAGTACTTC,CAWRAGAYEQYF
-,TRBJ1-6,TRBV9,-,TGTGCCAGCAGCTCCGGGGGATCACCCCTCCACTTT,CASSSGGSPLHF
-,TRBJ1-2,TRBV9,-,TGTGCCAGCAGCGACAGGGTCGGCTACACCTTC,CASSDRVGYTF
-,TRBJ2-7,TRBV7-9,-,TGTGCCAGCAGCCCAGACAGCCCCTACGAGCAGTACTTC,CASSPDSPYEQYF
once,TRBJ2-7,TRBV4-2,TRBD1,TGTGCCAGCAGCCAAGAAAGCAGACAGGGACCCTACGAGCAGTACTTC,CASSQESRQGPYEQYF
-,TRBJ1-5,TRBV12-3/TRBV12-4,-,TGTGCCAGCGGGCGTAGCAATCAGCCCCAGCATTTT,CASGRSNQPQHF
-,TRBJ1-2,TRBV30,-,TGTGCCTGTCCCAGGGTTGGAGGCTACACCTTC,CACPRVGGYTF
once,TRBJ1-2,TRBV15,-,TGTGCCACCAGCAGAGACGCCCAAAACTATGGCTACACCTTC,CATSRDAQNYGYTF
-,TRBJ2-7,TRBV5-6,TRBD2,TGTGCCAGCAGCTGGGAGGGGCGGATCACGGAGCAGTACTTC,CASSWEGRITEQYF
-,TRBJ2-1,TRBV10-2,-,TGCGCCAGCAGTGAGAACAATAGTGAGCAGTTCTTC,CASSENNSEQFF
once,TRBJ2-7,TRBV15,TRBD1,TGTGCCACCAGCAGAGAGACAGGGAACGAGCAGTACTTC,CATSRETGNEQYF
-,TRBJ1-2,TRBV28,TRBD1,TGTGCCAGCAGTCCGGGGGACAGGGAAGGGGATGGCTACACCTTC,CASSPGDREGDGYTF
-,TRBJ2-1,TRBV5-6,-,TGTGCCAGCAGCTTGGGATGGCGGGAACAGTACAATGAGCAGTTCTTC,CASSLGWREQYNEQFF
-,TRBJ2-7,TRBV5-4,TRBD1,TGTGCCACCCAGGACAGGGTTGACGAGCAGTACTTC,CATQDRVDEQYF
once,TRBJ1-1,TRBV11-2,-,TGTGCCAGCAGCTTAAGTATAGGGAACACTGAAGCTTTCTTT,CASSLSIGNTEAFF
-,TRBJ1-2,TRBV4-1,TRBD1,TGCGCCAGCAGCCCTGACAGGGATGGCTACACCTTC,CASSPDRDGYTF
-,TRBJ2-7,TRBV27,-,TGTGCCAGCAGTCAGGGGCTGGGCAGGGCCTACGAGCAGTACTTC,CASSQGLGRAYEQYF
-,TRBJ2-7,TRBV14,-,TGTGCCAGCAGCCAAGATAGGCGGGGTCCAAGCTCCTACGAGCAGTACTTC,CASSQDRRGPSSYEQYF
-,TRBJ1-1,TRBV15,-,TGTGCCACCAGCAAACCGACAGATTACACTGAAGCTTTCTTT,CATSKPTDYTEAFF
-,TRBJ1-2,TRBV2,-,TGTGCCAGCAGTGATTGGGGCAACATCTATGGCTACACCTTC,CASSDWGNIYGYTF
-,TRBJ2-7,TRBV20-1,-,TGCAGTGCTAGAGATCAGGGGAGTGGCTACGAGCAGTACTTC,CSARDQGSGYEQYF
-,TRBJ2-6,TRBV12-3/TRBV12-4,-,TGTGCCAGCAGTAGACAGATCTCTGGGGCCAACGTCCTGACTTTC,CASSRQISGANVLTF
-,TRBJ1-6,TRBV20-1,TRBD1,TGCAGTGCTTTACAGGGGACCGAGAGTTCACCCCTCCACTTT,CSALQGTESSPLHF